This T cell receptor beta chain is drawn from a study of blood T cells in healthy people across ages. Findings and limits, study-wide: Measured against age, TCR beta diversity per million T cells decreased in a roughly linear manner.

Points on this clonotype: Its cognate antigen is unknown.

The J segment lost 7 bases and the V segment lost 1 base, leaving 13 bases of the junction unmatched. This CDR3 is 19 amino acids long. Germline CDR1 and CDR2: MNHEY and SVGAGI. Using a J-beta primer mix together with a sample-barcoded 5' primer, a second PCR was run for about 6 to 12 cycles. One entry per CDR3 protein, called by TCRdb with MiXCR from the 5' RACE reads. In the table there are about 730,000 distinct CDR3 sequences, 35% to 45% of which are singletons. This rearrangement joins TRBV6-5 to TRBJ1-4, with 12 nucleotides matching TRBD1. The sequenced sample consisted of blood. The sequence came from a woman aged 60-75 years in good health. CDR3 in amino acids: CASSYFTGTGGVSGEKLFF. The CDR3 region has the DNA TGTGCCAGCAGTTACTTCACCGGGACAGGGGGCGTTTCGGGTGAAAAACTGTTTTTT.